This is a list of T cell receptor beta chains from one sample in a study of T cell responses to AZD1222 COVID-19 vaccine. Only in-frame clones appear in the TCRdb table, and some are missing; sequencing was by immunoSEQ multiplex PCR. The sample contains under 200,000 clones, 80% to 95% of which appear only once. The specimen was peripheral blood, collected on day 0 of AZD1222 vaccination. The receptor set was obtained from an adult in good health. The CDR3 runs from the conserved cysteine through the conserved F or W. D genes are given only for firm matches. Some rows mark clone size as missing; the rest say once, few, many or name a class of expanded clone.

v_gene: TRBV18; j_gene: TRBJ1-5; d_gene: TRBD1; abundance: .; CDR3aa: CASSWDRGSNQPQHF; CDR3nt: TGTGCCAGCTCGTGGGACAGGGGAAGCAATCAGCCCCAGCATTTT
v_gene: TRBV20-1; j_gene: TRBJ2-7; d_gene: .; abundance: .; CDR3aa: CSARADYEQYF; CDR3nt: TGCAGCGCAAGGGCGGATTACGAGCAGTACTTC
v_gene: TRBV19; j_gene: TRBJ2-1; d_gene: TRBD1; abundance: .; CDR3aa: CASRIPGQGAGEQFF; CDR3nt: TGTGCCAGTAGGATCCCGGGACAGGGGGCCGGTGAGCAGTTCTTC
v_gene: TRBV3-1/TRBV3-2; j_gene: TRBJ1-2; d_gene: .; abundance: .; CDR3aa: CASSQVEQKSNYGYTF; CDR3nt: TGTGCCAGCAGCCAAGTAGAACAGAAGTCTAACTATGGCTACACCTTC
v_gene: TRBV11-3; j_gene: TRBJ2-2; d_gene: TRBD1; abundance: .; CDR3aa: CASSLTGATGELFF; CDR3nt: TGTGCCAGCAGCTTGACAGGGGCCACCGGGGAGCTGTTTTTT
v_gene: TRBV12-3/TRBV12-4; j_gene: TRBJ1-1; d_gene: .; abundance: .; CDR3aa: CASSLRMTEAFF; CDR3nt: TGTGCCAGCAGTTTACGGATGACTGAAGCTTTCTTT
v_gene: TRBV7-2; j_gene: TRBJ1-4; d_gene: .; abundance: .; CDR3aa: CASSLSFLEKLFF; CDR3nt: TGTGCCAGCAGCTTAAGCTTCCTAGAAAAACTGTTTTTT
v_gene: TRBV4-1; j_gene: TRBJ1-2; d_gene: TRBD1; abundance: .; CDR3aa: CASSQDLAGGNYGYTF; CDR3nt: TGCGCCAGCAGCCAAGATCTAGCAGGGGGAAACTATGGCTACACCTTC
v_gene: TRBV19; j_gene: TRBJ1-2; d_gene: .; abundance: .; CDR3aa: CASSMSTYGYTF; CDR3nt: TGTGCCAGTAGTATGTCCACCTATGGCTACACCTTC
v_gene: TRBV9; j_gene: TRBJ2-7; d_gene: .; abundance: .; CDR3aa: CASSVAGGSSYEQYF; CDR3nt: TGTGCCAGCAGCGTAGCTGGTGGGAGCTCCTACGAGCAGTACTTC
v_gene: TRBV11-2; j_gene: TRBJ2-3; d_gene: .; abundance: .; CDR3aa: CASSLAGTDTQYF; CDR3nt: TGTGCCAGCAGCCTAGCAGGCACAGATACGCAGTATTTT
v_gene: TRBV6-5; j_gene: TRBJ1-5; d_gene: .; abundance: once; CDR3aa: CATIQGPNQPQHF; CDR3nt: TGTGCCACGATACAGGGTCCGAATCAGCCCCAGCATTTT
v_gene: TRBV10-3; j_gene: TRBJ1-1; d_gene: .; abundance: .; CDR3aa: CAISGGDIEAFF; CDR3nt: TGTGCCATCAGTGGGGGGGACATTGAAGCTTTCTTT
v_gene: TRBV2; j_gene: TRBJ1-6; d_gene: TRBD1; abundance: once; CDR3aa: CASSEETTGTGTSPLHF; CDR3nt: TGTGCCAGCAGTGAAGAAACAACCGGGACAGGGACTTCACCCCTCCACTTT
v_gene: TRBV7-9; j_gene: TRBJ2-7; d_gene: TRBD1; abundance: .; CDR3aa: CASSSQGQGAGEQYF; CDR3nt: TGTGCCAGCAGCTCGCAAGGACAGGGGGCGGGCGAGCAGTACTTC
v_gene: TRBV6-4; j_gene: TRBJ2-7; d_gene: TRBD2; abundance: .; CDR3aa: CAGGTPTSGVVCEQYF; CDR3nt: TGTGCCGGGGGAACCCCGACTAGCGGGGTCGTCTGCGAGCAGTACTTC
v_gene: TRBV7-9; j_gene: TRBJ2-7; d_gene: .; abundance: .; CDR3aa: CASSEGVYEQYF; CDR3nt: TGTGCCAGCAGCGAGGGAGTCTACGAGCAGTACTTC
v_gene: TRBV12-5; j_gene: TRBJ1-1; d_gene: .; abundance: .; CDR3aa: CASGPNRNTEAFF; CDR3nt: TGTGCTAGTGGACCAAACCGGAACACTGAAGCTTTCTTT
v_gene: TRBV6-5; j_gene: TRBJ2-7; d_gene: .; abundance: .; CDR3aa: CASTVPSFNYEQYF; CDR3nt: TGTGCCAGCACGGTCCCCTCGTTTAATTACGAGCAGTACTTC
v_gene: TRBV30; j_gene: TRBJ2-7; d_gene: .; abundance: once; CDR3aa: CAWSDLIPSSEQYF; CDR3nt: TGTGCCTGGAGTGACTTGATCCCCAGCTCCGAGCAGTACTTC
v_gene: TRBV5-1; j_gene: TRBJ1-1; d_gene: .; abundance: .; CDR3aa: CASSLGEGTEAFF; CDR3nt: TGCGCCAGCAGCTTGGGGGAGGGGACAGAAGCTTTCTTT
v_gene: TRBV15; j_gene: TRBJ1-5; d_gene: TRBD1; abundance: once; CDR3aa: CATSRGEGTANQPQHF; CDR3nt: TGTGCCACCAGCAGAGGTGAAGGGACAGCAAATCAGCCCCAGCATTTT
v_gene: TRBV7-2; j_gene: TRBJ2-3; d_gene: TRBD2; abundance: .; CDR3aa: CASSLATGGLGTQYF; CDR3nt: TGTGCCAGCAGCTTAGCTACGGGGGGGTTGGGTACGCAGTATTTT
v_gene: TRBV2; j_gene: TRBJ1-5; d_gene: .; abundance: .; CDR3aa: CASNPLNQPQHF; CDR3nt: TGTGCCAGCAACCCACTGAATCAGCCCCAGCATTTT
v_gene: TRBV19; j_gene: TRBJ1-3; d_gene: .; abundance: few; CDR3aa: CASRPDRSSGNTIYF; CDR3nt: TGTGCCAGTAGGCCTGACCGGAGCTCTGGAAACACCATATATTTT
v_gene: TRBV20-1; j_gene: TRBJ1-2; d_gene: .; abundance: .; CDR3aa: CSTRSGYTF; CDR3nt: TGCAGCACCCGTTCTGGCTACACCTTC
v_gene: TRBV7-8; j_gene: TRBJ2-3; d_gene: TRBD2; abundance: .; CDR3aa: CASSLIKAAGDRTDTQYF; CDR3nt: TGTGCCAGCAGCTTAATCAAGGCGGCGGGAGATCGGACAGATACGCAGTATTTT
v_gene: TRBV11-2; j_gene: TRBJ2-7; d_gene: TRBD1; abundance: .; CDR3aa: CASSSGAGTGAYEQYF; CDR3nt: TGTGCCAGCAGCTCAGGGGCCGGGACAGGGGCCTACGAGCAGTACTTC
v_gene: TRBV30; j_gene: TRBJ2-1; d_gene: .; abundance: .; CDR3aa: CAGGVADPYNEQFF; CDR3nt: TGTGCCGGAGGGGTAGCGGACCCCTACAATGAGCAGTTCTTC
v_gene: TRBV11-2; j_gene: TRBJ2-1; d_gene: TRBD2; abundance: .; CDR3aa: CASSVGTSGTTYNEQFF; CDR3nt: TGTGCCAGCAGCGTCGGGACTAGCGGGACTACCTACAATGAGCAGTTCTTC
v_gene: TRBV18; j_gene: TRBJ1-6; d_gene: .; abundance: .; CDR3aa: CASSPRGQNNSPLHF; CDR3nt: TGTGCCAGCTCACCACGCGGCCAGAATAATTCACCCCTCCACTTT
v_gene: TRBV5-5; j_gene: TRBJ2-7; d_gene: .; abundance: few; CDR3aa: CASSPQGYEQYF; CDR3nt: TGTGCCAGCAGCCCGCAGGGTTACGAGCAGTACTTC
v_gene: TRBV3-1/TRBV3-2; j_gene: TRBJ1-4; d_gene: .; abundance: few; CDR3aa: CASSRQVGDEKLFF; CDR3nt: TGTGCCAGCAGTCGACAGGTCGGGGACGAAAAACTGTTTTTT
v_gene: TRBV19; j_gene: TRBJ2-3; d_gene: TRBD2; abundance: .; CDR3aa: CASNGGGADTQYF; CDR3nt: TGTGCCAGTAATGGGGGGGGTGCAGATACGCAGTATTTT
v_gene: TRBV3-1/TRBV3-2; j_gene: TRBJ1-1; d_gene: .; abundance: .; CDR3aa: CASSQGPGSTEAFF; CDR3nt: TGTGCCAGCAGCCAAGGCCCGGGTAGCACTGAAGCTTTCTTT
v_gene: TRBV19; j_gene: TRBJ1-4; d_gene: .; abundance: .; CDR3aa: CASRRPGQWEKLFF; CDR3nt: TGTGCCAGTAGGCGACCGGGACAATGGGAAAAACTGTTTTTT
v_gene: TRBV25-1; j_gene: TRBJ1-2; d_gene: .; abundance: .; CDR3aa: CASSGTGPGYTF; CDR3nt: TGTGCCAGCAGTGGAACAGGGCCGGGCTACACCTTC
v_gene: TRBV6-1; j_gene: TRBJ1-1; d_gene: .; abundance: .; CDR3aa: CASREQGRTEAFF; CDR3nt: TGTGCCAGCCGTGAGCAGGGAAGGACTGAAGCTTTCTTT
v_gene: TRBV27; j_gene: TRBJ2-2; d_gene: .; abundance: .; CDR3aa: CASSLWTSTGELFF; CDR3nt: TGTGCCAGCAGTTTATGGACCTCCACCGGGGAGCTGTTTTTT
v_gene: TRBV28; j_gene: TRBJ2-5; d_gene: TRBD2; abundance: .; CDR3aa: CASSLTSGGQETQYF; CDR3nt: TGTGCCAGCAGTTTGACTAGCGGGGGCCAAGAGACCCAGTACTTC